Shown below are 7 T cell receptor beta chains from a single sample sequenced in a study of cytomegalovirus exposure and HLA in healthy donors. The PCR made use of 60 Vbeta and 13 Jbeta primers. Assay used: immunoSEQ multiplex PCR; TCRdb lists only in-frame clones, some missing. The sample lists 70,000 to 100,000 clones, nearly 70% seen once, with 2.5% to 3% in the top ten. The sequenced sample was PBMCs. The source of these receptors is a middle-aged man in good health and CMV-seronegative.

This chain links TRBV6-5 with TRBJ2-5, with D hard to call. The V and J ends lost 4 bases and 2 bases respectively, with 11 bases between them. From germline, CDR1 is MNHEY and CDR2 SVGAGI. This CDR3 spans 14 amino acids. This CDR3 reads CASSSAIPQETQYF. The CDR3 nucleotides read TGTGCCAGCAGTTCCGCGATACCTCAAGAGACCCAGTACTTC.

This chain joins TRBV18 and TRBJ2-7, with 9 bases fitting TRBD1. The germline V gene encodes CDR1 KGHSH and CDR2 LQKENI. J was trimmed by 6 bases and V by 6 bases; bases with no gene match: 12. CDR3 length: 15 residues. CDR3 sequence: CASSPTTGGNSEQYF. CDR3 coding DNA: TGTGCCAGCTCTCCGACGACAGGGGGGAACTCCGAGCAGTACTTC. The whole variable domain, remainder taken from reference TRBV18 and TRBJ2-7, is NAGVMQNPRHLVRRRGQEARLRCSPMKGHSHVYWYRQLPEEGLKFMVYLQKENIIDESGMPKERFSAEFPKEGPSILRIQQVVRGDSAAYFCASSPTTGGNSEQYFGPGTRLTVT.

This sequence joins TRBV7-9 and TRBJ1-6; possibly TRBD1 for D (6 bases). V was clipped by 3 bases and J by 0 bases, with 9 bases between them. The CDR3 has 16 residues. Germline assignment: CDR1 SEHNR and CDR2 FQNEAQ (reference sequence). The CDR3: CASSLVTGSYNSPLHF. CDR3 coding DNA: TGTGCCAGCAGCTTGGTGACAGGCTCCTATAATTCACCCCTCCACTTT.

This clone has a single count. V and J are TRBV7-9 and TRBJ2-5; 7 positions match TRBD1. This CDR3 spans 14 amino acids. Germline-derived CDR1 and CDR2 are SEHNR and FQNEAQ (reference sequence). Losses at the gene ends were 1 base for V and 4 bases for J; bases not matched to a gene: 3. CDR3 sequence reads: CASSLGRQGETQYF. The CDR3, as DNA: TGTGCCAGCAGCTTAGGGCGACAGGGAGAGACCCAGTACTTC. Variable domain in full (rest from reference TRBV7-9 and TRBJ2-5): DTGVSQNPRHKITKRGQNVTFRCDPISEHNRLYWYRQTLGQGPEFLTYFQNEAQLEKSRLLSDRFSAERPKGSFSTLEIQRTEQGDSAMYLCASSLGRQGETQYFGPGTRLLVL.

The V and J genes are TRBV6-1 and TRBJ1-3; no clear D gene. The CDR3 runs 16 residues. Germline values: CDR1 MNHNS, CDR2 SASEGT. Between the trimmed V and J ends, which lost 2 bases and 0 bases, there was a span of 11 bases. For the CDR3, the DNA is TGTGCCAGCAGTGAATACGTGGAGGCCTCTGGAAACACCATATATTTT. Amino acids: CASSEYVEASGNTIYF.

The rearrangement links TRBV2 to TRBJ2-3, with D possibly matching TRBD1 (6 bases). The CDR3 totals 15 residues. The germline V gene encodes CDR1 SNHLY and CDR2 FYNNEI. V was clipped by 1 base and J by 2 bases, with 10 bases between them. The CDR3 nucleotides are TGTGCCAGCAGTGAAGGGACAGAAGACACAGATACGCAGTATTTT. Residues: CASSEGTEDTDTQYF.

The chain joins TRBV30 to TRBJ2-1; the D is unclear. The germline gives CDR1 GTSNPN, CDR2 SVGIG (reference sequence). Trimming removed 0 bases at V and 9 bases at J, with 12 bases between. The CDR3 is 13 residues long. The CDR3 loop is CAWSVRIPLEQFF. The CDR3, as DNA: TGTGCCTGGAGTGTACGTATTCCACTTGAGCAGTTCTTC.